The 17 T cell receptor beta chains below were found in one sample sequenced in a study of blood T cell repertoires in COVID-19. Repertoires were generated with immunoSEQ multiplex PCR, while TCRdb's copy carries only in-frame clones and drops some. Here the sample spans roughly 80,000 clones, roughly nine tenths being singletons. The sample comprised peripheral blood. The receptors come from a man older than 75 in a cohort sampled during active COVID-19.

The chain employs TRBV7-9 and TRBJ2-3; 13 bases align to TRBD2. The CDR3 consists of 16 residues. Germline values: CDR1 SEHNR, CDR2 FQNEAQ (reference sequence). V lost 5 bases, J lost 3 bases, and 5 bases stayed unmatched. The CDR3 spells CASSTTSGGRTDTQYF. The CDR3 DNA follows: TGTGCCAGCAGCACGACTAGCGGGGGGCGAACAGATACGCAGTATTTT. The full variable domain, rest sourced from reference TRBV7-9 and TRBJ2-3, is DTGVSQNPRHKITKRGQNVTFRCDPISEHNRLYWYRQTLGQGPEFLTYFQNEAQLEKSRLLSDRFSAERPKGSFSTLEIQRTEQGDSAMYLCASSTTSGGRTDTQYFGPGTRLTVL.

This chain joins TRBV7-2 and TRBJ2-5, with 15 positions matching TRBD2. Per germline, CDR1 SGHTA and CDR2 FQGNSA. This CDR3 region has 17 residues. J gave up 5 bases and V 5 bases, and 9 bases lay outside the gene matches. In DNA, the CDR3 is TGTGCCAGCAGCCCACCGGGACTAGCGGGGGGAAGGGAGACCCAGTACTTC. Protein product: CASSPPGLAGGRETQYF.

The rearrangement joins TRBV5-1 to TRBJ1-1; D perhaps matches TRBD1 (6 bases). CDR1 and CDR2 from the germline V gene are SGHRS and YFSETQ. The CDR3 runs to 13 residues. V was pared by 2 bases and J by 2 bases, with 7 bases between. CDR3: CASSLQGNTEAFF. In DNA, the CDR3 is TGCGCCAGCAGCTTACAGGGAAACACTGAAGCTTTCTTT. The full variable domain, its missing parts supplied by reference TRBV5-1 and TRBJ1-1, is KAGVTQTPRYLIKTRGQQVTLSCSPISGHRSVSWYQQTPGQGLQFLFEYFSETQRNKGNFPGRFSGRQFSNSRSEMNVSTLELGDSALYLCASSLQGNTEAFFGQGTRLTVV.

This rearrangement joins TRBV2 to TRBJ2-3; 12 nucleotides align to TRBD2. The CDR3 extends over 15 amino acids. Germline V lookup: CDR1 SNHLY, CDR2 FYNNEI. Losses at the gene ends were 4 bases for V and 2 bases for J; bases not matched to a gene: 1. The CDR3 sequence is CASSGLAGDTDTQYF. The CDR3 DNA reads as TGTGCCAGCAGTGGACTAGCGGGGGACACAGATACGCAGTATTTT.

CDR3 residues: CASSLQSNEKLFF. CDR3 coding DNA: TGTGCCAGCAGCCTACAGTCCAATGAAAAACTGTTTTTT. The genes are TRBV5-4 and TRBJ1-4; D not resolved. V lost 4 bases to trimming and J lost 5 bases, with 9 bases between them. The CDR3 covers 13 residues. Germline V gene lookup returns CDR1 SGHNT and CDR2 YYREEE (reference sequence).

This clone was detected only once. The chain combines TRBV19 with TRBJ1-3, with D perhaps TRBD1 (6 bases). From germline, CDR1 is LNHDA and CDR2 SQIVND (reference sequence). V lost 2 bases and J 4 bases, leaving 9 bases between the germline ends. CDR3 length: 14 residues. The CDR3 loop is CASSIRTVGNTIYF. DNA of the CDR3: TGTGCCAGTAGTATACGGACAGTCGGAAACACCATATATTTT.

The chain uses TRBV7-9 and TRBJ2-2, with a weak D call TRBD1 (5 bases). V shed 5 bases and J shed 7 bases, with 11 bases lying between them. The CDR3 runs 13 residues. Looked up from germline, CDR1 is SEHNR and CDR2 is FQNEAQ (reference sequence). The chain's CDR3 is CASSPSGYGELFF. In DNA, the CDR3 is TGTGCCAGCAGCCCCTCAGGGTACGGGGAGCTGTTTTTT.

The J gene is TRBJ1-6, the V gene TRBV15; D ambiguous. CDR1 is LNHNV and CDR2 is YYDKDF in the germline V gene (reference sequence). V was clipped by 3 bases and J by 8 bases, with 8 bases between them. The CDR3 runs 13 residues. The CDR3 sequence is CATSSTVDSPLHF. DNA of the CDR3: TGTGCCACCAGCAGCACGGTTGATTCACCCCTCCACTTT.

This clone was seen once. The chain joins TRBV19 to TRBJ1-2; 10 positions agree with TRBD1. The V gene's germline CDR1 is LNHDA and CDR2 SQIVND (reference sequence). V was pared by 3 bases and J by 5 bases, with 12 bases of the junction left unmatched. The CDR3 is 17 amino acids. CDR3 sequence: CASSMPEPGQGWYGYTF. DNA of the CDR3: TGTGCCAGTAGTATGCCGGAGCCGGGACAGGGGTGGTATGGCTACACCTTC. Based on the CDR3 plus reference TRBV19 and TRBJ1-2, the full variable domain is DGGITQSPKYLFRKEGQNVTLSCEQNLNHDAMYWYRQDPGQGLRLIYYSQIVNDFQKGDIAEGYSVSREKKESFPLTVTSAQKNPTAFYLCASSMPEPGQGWYGYTFGSGTRLTVV.

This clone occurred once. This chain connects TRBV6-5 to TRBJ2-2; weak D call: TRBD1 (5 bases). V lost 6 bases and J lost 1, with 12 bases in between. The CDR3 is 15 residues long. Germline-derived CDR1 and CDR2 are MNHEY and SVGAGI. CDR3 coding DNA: TGTGCCAGCAGCCAAGGGGTCTTGAACACCGGGGAGCTGTTTTTT. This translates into CASSQGVLNTGELFF.

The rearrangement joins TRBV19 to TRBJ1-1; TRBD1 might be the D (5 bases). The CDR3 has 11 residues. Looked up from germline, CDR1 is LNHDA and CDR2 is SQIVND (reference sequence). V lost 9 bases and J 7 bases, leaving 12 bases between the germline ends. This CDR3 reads CASGGSGEAFF. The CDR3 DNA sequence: TGTGCCAGCGGGGGGTCGGGTGAAGCTTTCTTT.

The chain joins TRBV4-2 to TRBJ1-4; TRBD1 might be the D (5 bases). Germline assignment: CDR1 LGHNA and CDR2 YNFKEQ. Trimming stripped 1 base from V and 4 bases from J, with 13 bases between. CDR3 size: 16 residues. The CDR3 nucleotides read TGTGCCAGCAGCCAAGTCGGTGGGGGGTTTAATGAAAAACTGTTTTTT. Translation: CASSQVGGGFNEKLFF.

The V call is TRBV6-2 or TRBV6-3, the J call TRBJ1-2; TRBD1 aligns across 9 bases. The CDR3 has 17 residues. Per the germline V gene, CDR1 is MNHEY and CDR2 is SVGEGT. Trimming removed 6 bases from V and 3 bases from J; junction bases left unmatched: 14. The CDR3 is CASSRGQGQILDYGYTF. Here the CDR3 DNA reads TGTGCCAGCAGCCGCGGACAGGGGCAAATCTTGGACTATGGCTACACCTTC.

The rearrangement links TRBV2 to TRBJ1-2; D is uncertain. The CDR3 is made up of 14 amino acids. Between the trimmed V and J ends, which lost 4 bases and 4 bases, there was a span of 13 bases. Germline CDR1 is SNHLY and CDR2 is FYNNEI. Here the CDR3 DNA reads TGTGCCAGCAGTGGATCCGGGTCGGTCTATGGCTACACCTTC. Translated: CASSGSGSVYGYTF. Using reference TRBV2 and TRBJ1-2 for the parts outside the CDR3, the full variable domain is EPEVTQTPSHQVTQMGQEVILRCVPISNHLYFYWYRQILGQKVEFLVSFYNNEISEKSEIFDDQFSVERPDGSNFTLKIRSTKLEDSAMYFCASSGSGSVYGYTFGSGTRLTVV.

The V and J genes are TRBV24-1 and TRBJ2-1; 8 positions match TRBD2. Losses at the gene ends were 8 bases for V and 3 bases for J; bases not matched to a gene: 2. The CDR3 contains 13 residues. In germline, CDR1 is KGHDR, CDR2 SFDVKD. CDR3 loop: CATMAGGYNEQFF. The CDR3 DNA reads TGTGCCACCATGGCGGGGGGCTACAATGAGCAGTTCTTC.

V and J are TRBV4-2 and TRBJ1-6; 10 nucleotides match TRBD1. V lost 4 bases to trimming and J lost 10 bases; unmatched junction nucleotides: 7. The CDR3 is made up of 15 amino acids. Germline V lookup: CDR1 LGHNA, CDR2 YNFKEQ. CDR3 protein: CASSLRQGADSPLHF. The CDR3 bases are TGTGCCAGCAGCCTCAGACAGGGGGCTGACTCACCCCTCCACTTT.

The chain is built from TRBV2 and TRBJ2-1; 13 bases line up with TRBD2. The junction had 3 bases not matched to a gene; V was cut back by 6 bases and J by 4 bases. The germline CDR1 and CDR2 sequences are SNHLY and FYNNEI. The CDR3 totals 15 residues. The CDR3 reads CASSPGLAGYNEQFF. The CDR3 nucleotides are TGTGCCAGCAGCCCGGGACTAGCGGGGTACAATGAGCAGTTCTTC. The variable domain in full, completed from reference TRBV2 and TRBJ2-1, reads EPEVTQTPSHQVTQMGQEVILRCVPISNHLYFYWYRQILGQKVEFLVSFYNNEISEKSEIFDDQFSVERPDGSNFTLKIRSTKLEDSAMYFCASSPGLAGYNEQFFGPGTRLTVL.